The 13 T cell receptor beta chains below were found in one sample sequenced in a study of T cells in Graves' hyperthyroidism and ophthalmopathy. RNA transcripts were the template for amplifying TCR beta CDR3 regions. The TCR CDR3 first-round RT-PCR relied on the HTBI primer set. TCRdb reprocessed the multiplex PCR reads via MiXCR and lists one record per CDR3 protein. The data hold roughly 500,000 distinct CDR3 sequences, with about 15% observed a single time. Material for sequencing was blood. The source of these receptors is a young woman with Graves' ophthalmopathy.

This clonotype came up many times. This chain uses TRBV7-9 with TRBJ2-3, with D uncertain. Between the trimmed V and J ends, which lost 8 bases and 4 bases, there was a span of 13 bases. The CDR3 length is 13 residues. The germline V gene has CDR1 SEHNR and CDR2 FQNEAQ (reference sequence). This CDR3 is CASGLLGPDTQYF. The CDR3, as DNA: TGTGCCAGCGGTCTTCTTGGCCCAGATACGCAGTATTTT.

In this sample, this clonotype turned up many times. The CDR3 is CASSPRRFRMNTEAFF. The CDR3 nucleotides read TGTGCCAGCAGCCCCCGACGGTTCCGGATGAACACTGAAGCTTTCTTT. The chain links TRBV7-3 to TRBJ1-1; D is undetermined. This CDR3 is 16 amino acids long. V dropped 5 bases and J dropped 0 bases, with 16 bases sitting between them. Germline lookup yields CDR1 SGHTA and CDR2 FQGTGA.

At least ten counts were recorded for this clonotype. One junction end disagrees with the germline gene, perhaps due to a read error. The CDR3, as DNA: TGTGCCAACAGCTTAGCGGGACCCTACAATGAGCAGTTCTTC. Translated, it gives CANSLAGPYNEQFF. J is TRBJ2-1 and V is TRBV11-2, with 8 bases aligning to TRBD2. Germline CDR1 and CDR2: SGHAT and FQNNGV. This CDR3 region has 14 residues.

This clonotype was counted only a few times. The chain joins TRBV4-1 to TRBJ2-3, with 8 positions matching TRBD2. After removal of 0 bases from V and 3 bases from J, the junction contained 5 bases not matched to a gene. The CDR3 contains 16 residues. Germline V gene sequence: CDR1 MGHRA, CDR2 YSYEKL. CDR3 residues: CASSQDRSGRTDTQYF. The CDR3 DNA follows: TGCGCCAGCAGCCAAGATCGGAGCGGGAGAACAGATACGCAGTATTTT.

Many counts were recorded for this clonotype. The CDR3 protein is CASSEAKPNQPQHF. The CDR3 nucleotides are TGTGCCAGCAGTGAAGCCAAACCGAATCAGCCCCAGCATTTT. The genes are TRBV2 and TRBJ1-5; D call uncertain. This CDR3 has 14 amino acids. Looked up from germline, CDR1 is SNHLY and CDR2 is FYNNEI. Trimming removed 0 bases at V and 4 bases at J, with 7 bases between.

This clonotype was seen many times. This chain uses TRBV30 with TRBJ1-5; D call uncertain. The V and J ends lost 0 bases and 3 bases respectively, with 9 bases between them. The CDR3 has 14 residues. Germline CDR1 is GTSNPN and CDR2 is SVGIG (reference sequence). CDR3 amino acids: CAWSVVGNNQPQHF. The CDR3 DNA reads as TGTGCCTGGAGTGTCGTGGGTAACAATCAGCCCCAGCATTTT. Drawing the rest from reference TRBV30 and TRBJ1-5, the complete variable domain is SQTIHQWPATLVQPVGSPLSLECTVEGTSNPNLYWYRQAAGRGLQLLFYSVGIGQISSEVPQNLSASRPQDRQFILSSKKLLLSDSGFYLCAWSVVGNNQPQHFGDGTRLSIL.

This clonotype was seen a handful of times. The V call is TRBV28, the J call TRBJ1-2; 9 nucleotides align to TRBD1. From germline, CDR1 is MDHEN and CDR2 SYDVKM. The ends lost 5 bases at V and 3 bases at J; junction bases unmatched: 7. The CDR3 has 15 amino acids. As DNA, the CDR3 is TGTGCCAGCAGTGCCACAGGGGGCGGTTACTATGGCTACACCTTC. Its translation is CASSATGGGYYGYTF.

Ten or more counts support this clonotype. This sequence joins TRBV11-2 and TRBJ1-1; TRBD1 agrees at 9 bases. This CDR3 has 14 amino acids. Germline trimming cut 5 bases from V and 5 bases from J; bases unmatched to any gene: 6. Germline assignment: CDR1 SGHAT and CDR2 FQNNGV. The CDR3 bases are TGTGCCAGCAGCGCGGGACAGGGTGGAACTGAAGCTTTCTTT. Encoded protein: CASSAGQGGTEAFF.

This clonotype was detected only a few times. V gene TRBV20-1 combines with J gene TRBJ2-5; D is perhaps TRBD2 (6 bases). Germline V CDR1 and CDR2: DFQATT, SNEGSKA (reference sequence). The CDR3 loop spans 15 amino acids. Trimming left V 3 bases short and J 4 bases short, with 18 bases between. Here the CDR3 DNA reads TGCAGTGCTAGTGGGCAGGGAGGAGGAGGAGAGACCCAGTACTTC. Translation gives CSASGQGGGGETQYF.

This clonotype was seen more than once but under ten times. The chain couples TRBV6-5 to TRBJ2-7, with D possibly being TRBD1 (6 bases). The V end lost 6 bases, the J end lost 2 bases, and 14 bases lay between the germline ends. The V gene's germline CDR1 is MNHEY and CDR2 SVGAGI. This CDR3 comprises 14 residues. DNA for the CDR3: TGTGCCAGCAGACCGACAGGCCAGACCTACGAGCAGTACTTC. Translating it yields CASRPTGQTYEQYF.

This clonotype has ten or more counts. This chain connects TRBV19 to TRBJ2-7; TRBD1 is a possible D gene (6 bases). The CDR3 has 13 residues. In germline, CDR1 is LNHDA, CDR2 SQIVND (reference sequence). V lost 5 bases and J 3 bases, leaving 11 bases between the germline ends. The CDR3, as DNA: TGTGCCAGTAGTCCGGGACACTACTACGAGCAGTACTTC. Translating gives CASSPGHYYEQYF.

In this sample, this clonotype turned up many times. The chain carries TRBV28 and TRBJ2-7, with 8 positions matching TRBD2. V gave up 7 bases and J gave up 3 bases; unmatched junction bases: 11. CDR3 length equals 15 residues. Germline V gene data show CDR1 as MDHEN and CDR2 as SYDVKM. The CDR3 sequence: CASTPGRLANYEQYF. The CDR3 DNA follows: TGTGCCAGCACCCCCGGTCGACTAGCGAACTACGAGCAGTACTTC.

The chain links TRBV19 to TRBJ2-2; 14 bases agree with TRBD2. The junction had 9 bases not matched to a gene; V was cut back by 5 bases and J by 4 bases. The CDR3 spans 18 residues. Germline V lookup: CDR1 LNHDA, CDR2 SQIVND (reference sequence). The CDR3 DNA reads as TGTGCCAGTAGTGAGAGGACTAGCGGGAGGTTACTCACCGGGGAGCTGTTTTTT. Translation: CASSERTSGRLLTGELFF.